This TCR beta chain was sequenced in a study of TIL therapy for anti-PD-1-resistant metastatic lung cancer (dated by TCRdb to 2020 to 2023). Concerning the study at large: Tumors were harvested prior to any PD-1/PD-L1 blockade, after which nivolumab was administered to patients, and lymphodepletion, expanded TIL infusion and IL-2 were given to patients who progressed. Most of the cohort had lung adenocarcinoma, including four EGFR-mutant tumors and two ALK-rearranged tumors, and half of the patients were either current or former smokers. Across the cohort, whole-exome sequencing showed a median non-synonymous tumor mutation burden of approximately 1.5 mutations per megabase. Among the enrolled patients, the median age was approximately 54 years (range 38-75), and the median tumor PD-L1 proportion score was roughly 6%. Tumor and peripheral blood T cell receptor beta sequencing was used to track clonotypes across tumor, expanded TIL product and serial blood samples.

Using bias-controlled multiplex PCR with the immunoSEQ v3 hsTCRB kit, the TCR beta CDR3 regions were amplified from genomic DNA. The TCR libraries were sequenced on an Illumina NextSeq 500 to about 1.8 million read pairs for survey level or about 5-6 million read pairs for deep level. As for the authors' bioinformatics: V, D and J genes were assigned, non-productive sequences were removed, and clonality was reported by immunoSEQ Analyzer software. Repertoires of infused TIL and blood were compared using productive Simpson clonality and the Morisita overlap index of productive TRB rearrangements. For each clone in blood, the absolute clonotype count was estimated by multiplying the lymphocyte count by the CD3+ fraction and by the clone's productive frequency. The table was pulled from immuneACCESS by TCRdb, which kept in-frame rearrangements only. Such tables lose some clones; where checked, under half of the loss comes from unresolved V genes, and the rest has no known cause. D and trimming come from the DNA, and the V and J calls and clone size come from that table. The sample includes 50,000 to 65,000 clones, with about 81% observed a single time. The ten largest clonotypes hold roughly 3% of the sample.

Study-level results and caveats: Generalizability was limited because the cohort was highly selected, with more treatment-naive, never-smoker and oncogene-addicted patients included than is typical. Infused TIL clonotypes partially replaced the baseline peripheral repertoire then decayed over months, with no apparent association between persistence and response. The study protocol defined all tumor marker inferences as exploratory.

This specimen's time point label, per the study, means: pre-treatment sample, taken before nivolumab and TIL therapy. Adults with stage 4 NSCLC were enrolled in a dual-center phase I trial from October 2017 to early 2020. Samples came from a single-arm, open-label phase I trial of tumor-infiltrating lymphocyte therapy with nivolumab in advanced non-small cell lung cancer. Blood mononuclear cells from EDTA tubes were separated on a Ficoll gradient and snap-frozen as pellets, and DNA was extracted from the cells using a Qiagen mini-prep kit. Concerning this clone: The specificity of this receptor is unknown. No per-base quality is available; no much larger clone lies one base away.

The sequence derives from a person aged 25 to 79 with non-small cell lung cancer. Sequenced material: blood, taken at baseline.

Read as DNA, the sequence is TGTGCCACCAGTGATTTTGGACAGGGTGGAGAGACCCAGTACTTC. Its protein is CATSDFGQGGETQYF. This chain is built from TRBV24-1 and TRBJ2-5, with 8 middle bases fitting TRBD1. The germline V gene specifies KGHDR as CDR1 and SFDVKD as CDR2. V has 1 base trimmed and J has 4 bases trimmed; junction bases matching no gene number 4. The CDR3, from cysteine to phenylalanine, totals 15 residues. Only CDR3 DNA is held: 45 bases, read in frame from base 1.